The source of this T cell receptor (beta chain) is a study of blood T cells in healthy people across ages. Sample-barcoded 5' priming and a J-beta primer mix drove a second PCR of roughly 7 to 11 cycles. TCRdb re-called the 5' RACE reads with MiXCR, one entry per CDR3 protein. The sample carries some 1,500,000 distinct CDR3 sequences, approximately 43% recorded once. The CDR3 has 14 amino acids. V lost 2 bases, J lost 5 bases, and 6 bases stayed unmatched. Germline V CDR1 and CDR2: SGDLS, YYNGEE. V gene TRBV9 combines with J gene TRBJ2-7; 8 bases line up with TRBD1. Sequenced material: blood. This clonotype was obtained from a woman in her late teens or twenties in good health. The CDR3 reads CASSVADRGNEQYF. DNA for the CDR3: TGTGCCAGCAGCGTGGCTGACAGGGGAAACGAGCAGTACTTC.